The 28 T cell receptor beta chains presented below share a single source sample, sequenced in a study of radiotherapy plus CTLA-4 blockade in lung cancer. Here immunoSEQ multiplex PCR was the method, and the copy in TCRdb shows in-frame clones only, minus some. The data contain 75,000 to 100,000 clones, around 88% of them singletons. Source: peripheral blood, taken from a patient treated with radiotherapy plus ipilimumab. Receptors originate from a human donor with non-small cell lung cancer that progressed on radiotherapy plus ipilimumab.

The chain recombines TRBV30 with TRBJ2-7, with D tentatively TRBD1 (6 bases). The CDR3 consists of 14 residues. The V end lost 0 bases, the J end lost 6 bases, and 15 bases lay between the germline ends. Germline assignment: CDR1 GTSNPN and CDR2 SVGIG (reference sequence). DNA of the CDR3: TGTGCCTGGAGTGTACTTGTGGGGGCGGGCGAGCAGTACTTC. Protein sequence: CAWSVLVGAGEQYF.

The J gene is TRBJ1-4, the V gene TRBV28; TRBD1 might be the D (6 bases). CDR3 length: 14 amino acids. V gave up 6 bases and J gave up 8 bases, with 16 bases separating them. Germline loops: CDR1 MDHEN, CDR2 SYDVKM. CDR3 sequence: CASRDGGAGEKLFF. Written as DNA, the CDR3 is TGTGCCAGCAGAGACGGGGGGGCTGGGGAAAAACTGTTTTTT.

This clone was counted only a few times. The rearrangement links TRBV7-9 to TRBJ1-2, with TRBD1 as a possible D gene (6 bases). V lost 6 bases to trimming and J lost 4 bases, with 15 bases between them. Germline V gene sequence: CDR1 SEHNR, CDR2 FQNEAQ (reference sequence). CDR3 length equals 14 residues. The CDR3 DNA reads TGTGCCAGCAGATCGACCCCGGGGGCCTATGGCTACACCTTC. Translated: CASRSTPGAYGYTF.

V is TRBV7-9 and J is TRBJ2-5; the D is unclear. Near its end, the DNA agrees better with TRBJ2-7, so the J call may be wrong. Germline V gene lookup returns CDR1 SEHNR and CDR2 FQNEAQ (reference sequence). CDR3 length: 15 residues. CDR3 DNA: TGTGCCAGCAGCTTAGCGGTCACCCCCCTCTACGAGCAGTACTTC. Its protein product is CASSLAVTPLYEQYF.

This chain uses TRBV4-1 with TRBJ2-2; D not resolved. Germline V CDR1 and CDR2: MGHRA, YSYEKL. The CDR3 consists of 15 residues. Trimming took off 1 base at V and 4 bases at J, with 10 bases between the two ends. In nucleotides, the CDR3 is TGCGCCAGCAGCCAAGTGCCTGTACCCACCGGGGAGCTGTTTTTT. Translated, it gives CASSQVPVPTGELFF.

The chain links TRBV5-1 to TRBJ2-2; D is undetermined. The germline gives CDR1 SGHRS, CDR2 YFSETQ. The CDR3 is made up of 14 amino acids. Trimming removed 4 bases at V and 5 bases at J, with 12 bases between. CDR3 coding DNA: TGCGCCAGCAGCCCCCCGGGTGAAACCGGGGAGCTGTTTTTT. Amino acid sequence: CASSPPGETGELFF.

The chain is built from TRBV29-1 and TRBJ2-3; 10 bases agree with TRBD2. With 4 bases clipped from V and 4 bases from J, the junction kept 14 bases outside the gene matches. Per the germline V gene, CDR1 is SQVTM and CDR2 is ANQGSEA. CDR3 length equals 17 residues. Written as DNA, the CDR3 is TGCAGCGTTGCCGGACTAGCGGAAGAGGGGGGCCCAGATACGCAGTATTTT. Translated, it gives CSVAGLAEEGGPDTQYF.

This clone was counted only a few times. DNA of the CDR3: TGTGCCAGCAGTCGGGGCTCTGGAAACACCATATATTTT. Amino acids: CASSRGSGNTIYF. The V gene is TRBV9, the J gene TRBJ1-3, with D hard to call. With 5 bases removed from V and 0 bases from J, the gap between germline ends came to 6 bases. The CDR3 runs to 13 residues. Germline loops: CDR1 SGDLS, CDR2 YYNGEE.

The CDR3 loop reads CASSSGGWNYGYTF. DNA for the CDR3: TGTGCCAGCAGCTCCGGGGGCTGGAACTATGGCTACACCTTC. This chain uses TRBV5-6 with TRBJ1-2; D may be TRBD1 (6 bases). Trimming stripped 3 bases from V and 2 bases from J, with 11 bases between. Germline V CDR1 and CDR2: SGHDT, YYEEEE. CDR3 size: 14 residues.

This chain links TRBV9 with TRBJ2-7; 10 positions agree with TRBD1. Germline lookup yields CDR1 SGDLS and CDR2 YYNGEE. Losses at the gene ends were 3 bases for V and 6 bases for J; bases not matched to a gene: 15. CDR3 length: 17 amino acids. This CDR3 reads CASSAGPWTGGFLEQYF. CDR3 DNA: TGTGCCAGCAGCGCCGGCCCGTGGACAGGGGGTTTTCTCGAGCAGTACTTC.

This clone was found once. This sequence joins TRBV18 and TRBJ1-2; no clear D. V shed 6 bases and J shed 5 bases, with 22 bases lying between them. Germline loops: CDR1 KGHSH, CDR2 LQKENI. The CDR3 runs 16 residues. In DNA, the CDR3 is TGTGCCAGCTCCACGACTTCTTTGAGAATTCAATATGGCTACACCTTC. Its protein product is CASSTTSLRIQYGYTF.

J is TRBJ2-7 and V is TRBV7-9; D call uncertain. V was clipped by 7 bases and J by 5 bases, with 9 bases between them. Germline CDR1 reads SEHNR; CDR2 reads FQNEAQ (reference sequence). The CDR3 length is 11 residues. The CDR3 DNA sequence: TGTGCCAGCACCTGGAGCAACGAGCAGTACTTC. Amino acids: CASTWSNEQYF.

The chain employs TRBV6-5 and TRBJ2-3, with a tentative D call TRBD1 (6 bases). The CDR3 totals 14 residues. CDR1 MNHEY and CDR2 SVGAGI come from the germline V gene. V was trimmed by 6 bases and J by 0 bases, leaving 10 bases between them. CDR3 coding DNA: TGTGCCAGCAGCACCGGACAGAGCACAGATACGCAGTATTTT. It codes for CASSTGQSTDTQYF.

This sequence joins TRBV29-1 and TRBJ1-2, with a possible D match to TRBD1 (5 bases). Germline V CDR1 and CDR2: SQVTM, ANQGSEA. Between the trimmed V and J ends, which lost 6 bases and 6 bases, there was a span of 17 bases. The CDR3 length is 13 residues. CDR3 loop: CSVGDGRGDGYTF. The CDR3 DNA follows: TGCAGCGTCGGAGACGGACGGGGGGATGGCTACACCTTC.

This clone was seen just once. V and J are TRBV5-1 and TRBJ2-7, with TRBD2 as a possible D gene (5 bases). Germline V gene lookup returns CDR1 SGHRS and CDR2 YFSETQ. The V end lost 0 bases, the J end lost 0 bases, and 13 bases lay between the germline ends. This CDR3 is 16 amino acids long. The CDR3 region is CASSLVGGPSSYEQYF. CDR3 DNA: TGCGCCAGCAGCTTGGTGGGCGGGCCGAGCTCCTACGAGCAGTACTTC.

This chain links TRBV10-3 with TRBJ2-1; D remains ambiguous. The V and J ends lost 3 bases and 12 bases respectively, with 12 bases between them. Germline V gene sequence: CDR1 ENHRY, CDR2 SYGVKD. There are 12 residues in the CDR3. Here the CDR3 reads CAISDYSDGQFF. The CDR3 region has the DNA TGTGCCATCAGTGATTATTCGGATGGGCAGTTCTTC.

The rearrangement uses TRBV9 and TRBJ2-6, with a weak D call TRBD1 (5 bases). Germline V CDR1 and CDR2: SGDLS, YYNGEE. With 4 bases removed from V and 5 bases from J, the gap between germline ends came to 7 bases. The CDR3 is 13 residues long. The DNA for the CDR3 is TGTGCCAGCAGCCCGGACAGGGCCAACGTCCTGACTTTC. Encoded protein: CASSPDRANVLTF.

V and J are TRBV2 and TRBJ1-4; no clear D gene. V was pared by 4 bases and J by 5 bases, with 8 bases between. CDR1 is SNHLY, CDR2 FYNNEI, per germline. The CDR3 is 13 residues long. This CDR3 is CASSAGLNEKLFF. CDR3 coding DNA: TGTGCCAGCAGTGCGGGATTAAATGAAAAACTGTTTTTT.

This chain links TRBV2 with TRBJ1-4; maybe TRBD1 (6 bases). This CDR3 comprises 14 residues. V gave up 5 bases and J gave up 5 bases, with 12 bases separating them. Germline V CDR1 and CDR2: SNHLY, FYNNEI. In DNA form, the CDR3 reads TGTGCCAGCAGTAGGGGGGCTCAAAATGAAAAACTGTTTTTT. Residues: CASSRGAQNEKLFF.

This chain connects TRBV2 to TRBJ2-7, with a possible D match to TRBD2 (6 bases). The CDR3 sequence is 13 residues long. Trimming pared 7 bases from V and 5 bases from J, leaving 15 bases between. CDR1 SNHLY and CDR2 FYNNEI come from the germline V gene. CDR3 loop: CASTGTPPHEQYF. For the CDR3, the DNA is TGTGCCAGCACCGGGACTCCCCCTCACGAGCAGTACTTC.

The V call is TRBV27, the J call TRBJ1-1; TRBD1 is a possible D gene (6 bases). V lost 4 bases to trimming and J lost 9 bases, with 15 bases between them. This CDR3 contains 13 residues. The V gene's germline CDR1 is MNHEY and CDR2 SMNVEV (reference sequence). CDR3 nucleotide sequence: TGTGCCAGCAGTTACTCTTCAGGGGTTCAAGCTTTCTTT. Translating gives CASSYSSGVQAFF.

This chain uses TRBV7-9 with TRBJ1-1, with D perhaps matching TRBD1 (5 bases). The length of the CDR3 is 16 residues. Germline V gene lookup returns CDR1 SEHNR and CDR2 FQNEAQ (reference sequence). V lost 6 bases, J lost 5 bases, and 22 bases lay in between. The CDR3 reads CASSPFLLGAGTEAFF. In DNA, the CDR3 is TGTGCCAGCAGTCCATTTTTACTTGGGGCTGGGACTGAAGCTTTCTTT.

This chain links TRBV5-6 with TRBJ2-3, with 10 positions matching TRBD2. Germline values: CDR1 SGHDT, CDR2 YYEEEE. J was trimmed by 4 bases and V by 4 bases; bases with no gene match: 6. The CDR3 is 15 residues long. CDR3 coding DNA: TGTGCCAGCAGCAGTAGCGGGAGGACAGCAGATACGCAGTATTTT. It encodes CASSSSGRTADTQYF.

The chain uses TRBV6-5 and TRBJ2-1; 12 bases align to TRBD2. Trimming took 6 bases from V and 7 from J; bases not matched to a gene: 7. This CDR3 is built from 15 residues. Germline V gene data show CDR1 as MNHEY and CDR2 as SVGAGI. This CDR3 is CASSRLAGVGNEQFF. CDR3 nucleotides: TGTGCCAGCAGCCGACTAGCGGGAGTTGGTAATGAGCAGTTCTTC.

This clone occurred once. This chain uses TRBV7-9 with TRBJ2-7; unclear D gene. The CDR3 runs to 13 residues. Trimming took 5 bases from V and 1 from J, leaving 9 bases between them. Germline CDR1 reads SEHNR; CDR2 reads FQNEAQ (reference sequence). CDR3 nucleotides: TGTGCCAGCAGCCTCCTTCCTTCCTACGAGCAGTACTTC. This translates into CASSLLPSYEQYF.

The rearrangement uses TRBV11-3 and TRBJ1-1; 7 nucleotides line up with TRBD1. Losses at the gene ends were 4 bases for V and 1 base for J; bases not matched to a gene: 3. This CDR3 comprises 14 residues. CDR1 and CDR2 from the germline V gene are SGHNT and YENEEA. CDR3 residues: CASSSGQRNTEAFF. The CDR3 DNA sequence: TGTGCCAGCAGCTCGGGACAGAGGAACACTGAAGCTTTCTTT. The complete variable domain, with remaining parts taken from reference TRBV11-3 and TRBJ1-1, reads EAGVVQSPRYKIIEKKQPVAFWCNPISGHNTLYWYLQNLGQGPELLIRYENEEAVDDSQLPKDRFSAERLKGVDSTLKIQPAELGDSAVYLCASSSGQRNTEAFFGQGTRLTVV.

The chain uses TRBV7-2 and TRBJ2-2; D gene ambiguous. Germline-derived CDR1 and CDR2 are SGHTA and FQGNSA. The CDR3 consists of 13 residues. Trimming stripped 0 bases from V and 6 bases from J, with 5 bases between. The CDR3 sequence is CASSLAQAGELFF. DNA for the CDR3: TGTGCCAGCAGCTTAGCGCAGGCCGGGGAGCTGTTTTTT.

This clone was counted only a few times. The chain links TRBV14 to TRBJ2-1, with 8 nucleotides matching TRBD2. Losses at the gene ends were 2 bases for V and 9 bases for J; bases not matched to a gene: 18. The CDR3 runs to 18 residues. Germline assignment: CDR1 SGHDN and CDR2 FVKESK. CDR3 amino acids: CASSQSPHWGGRNREQFF. As DNA, the CDR3 is TGTGCCAGCAGCCAATCTCCTCATTGGGGCGGGAGGAATCGTGAGCAGTTCTTC.